These 20 T cell receptor beta chains came from one sample sequenced in a study of T-cell reconstitution after alpha-beta-depleted transplantation in children (dated by TCRdb to the mid-2010s). To prepare the library, PCR was applied. For sequencing, an Illumina HiSeq 2500 was employed. Molecular barcoding was employed in the preparation of TCR libraries, with unique molecular identifiers being used to normalize TCRbeta repertoire quantification. TCRdb handled the public reads itself, with Q25 trimming in fastp and clone calling in MiXCR, and kept productive beta chains. One record per CDR3 amino acid sequence lists the most common genes and DNA. Present in this sample are around 270,000 distinct CDR3 sequences, roughly 7.8% of which were seen just once. Around 10% of the sample is held by the ten biggest clonotypes. This specimen's treatment or condition label, per the study, means: allogeneic hematopoietic cell transplantation with graft depleted of TCRalphabeta T cells and CD19 B cells.

These receptors lack a known antigen. The full study reports these points: The frequencies of hyperexpanded clones fell over the following months, and after one year, T-cell counts and TCRbeta diversity were mostly attributed to newly produced T cells.

Source: peripheral blood, taken 360 days after TCRalphabeta/CD19-depleted stem cell transplant. These receptor sequences come from a female patient aged 2 to 10 who had a stem cell transplant for Fanconi anemia, so the T cells may come from the graft donor.

The table lists this clonotype with a few counts. The CDR3, as DNA: TGCGCCAGCAGCCTAACTACGAGCGGGGGGGCGACAGATACGCAGTATTTT. This codes for CASSLTTSGGATDTQYF. The chain joins TRBV4-1 to TRBJ2-3; TRBD2 aligns across 10 bases. V was pared by 4 bases and J by 3 bases, with 10 bases of the junction left unmatched. The CDR3 covers 17 residues. Per the germline V gene, CDR1 is MGHRA and CDR2 is YSYEKL.

The sample holds a few counts of this clonotype. This rearrangement joins TRBV28 to TRBJ2-1; TRBD1 aligns across 10 bases. The CDR3 runs to 15 residues. The germline V gene encodes CDR1 MDHEN and CDR2 SYDVKM. Trimming removed 6 bases from V and 7 bases from J; junction bases left unmatched: 9. The CDR3 coding sequence is TGTGCCAGCAGCCTGGGACAGGGGCGCCTAAATGAGCAGTTCTTC. Protein product: CASSLGQGRLNEQFF.

In its sample, this clonotype was seen many times. The chain has TRBV12-3 or TRBV12-4 and TRBJ2-1; maybe TRBD2 (6 bases). V lost 6 bases and J 9 bases, leaving 15 bases between the germline ends. The CDR3 loop spans 13 amino acids. CDR3 sequence reads: CASSLRGGGEQFF. In DNA form, the CDR3 reads TGTGCCAGCAGCCTGCGGGGCGGCGGTGAGCAGTTCTTC.

This clonotype was seen repeatedly, ten times or more. V and J are TRBV9 and TRBJ2-2; possible D gene TRBD1, 5 bases. This CDR3 comprises 15 residues. The germline V gene encodes CDR1 SGDLS and CDR2 YYNGEE. V was cut by 0 bases and J by 6 bases, with 12 bases left in between. This chain's CDR3 is CASSVEAGMAGELFF. CDR3 nucleotides: TGTGCCAGCAGCGTAGAAGCAGGGATGGCCGGGGAGCTGTTTTTT.

The rearrangement uses TRBV11-2 and TRBJ2-2; D gene ambiguous. V lost 7 bases to trimming and J lost 9 bases, with 9 bases between them. The germline CDR1 and CDR2 sequences are SGHAT and FQNNGV. The CDR3 is 11 residues long. The CDR3 bases are TGTGCCAGCAAAGAACTCCGGGAGCTGTTTTTT. It translates to CASKELRELFF.

This clonotype came up many times. This chain connects TRBV5-1 to TRBJ2-1, with 7 bases lining up with TRBD1. The CDR3 runs 15 residues. J was trimmed by 2 bases and V by 0 bases; bases with no gene match: 2. Germline CDR1 reads SGHRS; CDR2 reads YFSETQ. Here the CDR3 reads CASSLGGQTYNEQFF. The CDR3, as DNA: TGCGCCAGCAGCTTGGGGGGACAGACCTACAATGAGCAGTTCTTC.

This clonotype was seen only a few times. This sequence joins TRBV2 and TRBJ2-7; D perhaps matches TRBD1 (5 bases). There are 13 residues in the CDR3. V was clipped by 6 bases and J by 2 bases, with 11 bases between them. CDR1 and CDR2 (germline): SNHLY, FYNNEI. This CDR3 reads CASRSMDTYEQYV. CDR3 in DNA: TGTGCCAGCAGAAGTATGGACACCTACGAGCAGTACGTC.

This clonotype was seen repeatedly, ten times or more. J is TRBJ2-3 and V is TRBV5-1, with 14 bases identical to TRBD2. V dropped 1 base and J dropped 5; count of bases not matched to a gene: 6. From germline, CDR1 is SGHRS and CDR2 YFSETQ. This CDR3 spans 17 amino acids. CDR3 sequence: CASSLRSGTSGRDTQYF. The CDR3 DNA sequence: TGCGCCAGCAGCTTGAGATCCGGGACTAGCGGGAGAGATACGCAGTATTTT.

This clonotype was counted many times. The chain is built from TRBV6-1 and TRBJ2-1; 11 bases line up with TRBD2. The CDR3 is 14 amino acids. Germline loops: CDR1 MNHNS, CDR2 SASEGT. V lost 6 bases to trimming and J lost 9 bases; unmatched junction nucleotides: 7. CDR3 sequence (DNA): TGTGCCAGCAGGCAACTAGCGGGAGAGGTTGAGCAGTTCTTC. Translating it yields CASRQLAGEVEQFF.

This clonotype was seen a handful of times. The chain has TRBV20-1 and TRBJ2-5; D may correspond to TRBD1 or TRBD2 (6 bases each). The CDR3 length is 16 residues. The germline V gene encodes CDR1 DFQATT and CDR2 SNEGSKA (reference sequence). V dropped 3 bases and J dropped 5 bases, with 22 bases sitting between them. CDR3 coding DNA: TGCAGTGCTAGCCGGGGTTGGGGGGCCCAGGAGGAGACCCAGTACTTC. This encodes CSASRGWGAQEETQYF.

Many counts were recorded for this clonotype. This chain joins TRBV24-1 and TRBJ2-5; D possibly corresponds to TRBD1 (5 bases). This CDR3 has 15 residues. Germline assignment: CDR1 KGHDR and CDR2 SFDVKD. V lost 2 bases to trimming and J lost 1 base, with 10 bases between them. The CDR3 loop reads CATSDSQGFQETQYF. The CDR3 DNA reads TGTGCCACCAGTGATTCCCAGGGATTCCAAGAGACCCAGTACTTC.

In its sample, this clonotype was seen many times. The chain combines TRBV27 with TRBJ2-7, with D uncertain. V was clipped by 5 bases and J by 7 bases, with 15 bases between them. The CDR3 extends over 13 amino acids. Germline V lookup: CDR1 MNHEY, CDR2 SMNVEV (reference sequence). The DNA of the CDR3 is TGTGCCAGCAGTCCCCGCGCTAGTCCAGAGCAGTACGTC. Protein sequence: CASSPRASPEQYV.

This clonotype came up many times. The chain employs TRBV12-3 or TRBV12-4 and TRBJ2-7; the D gene is possibly TRBD1 (6 bases). The germline V and J ends were trimmed by 3 bases and 4 bases, with 13 bases remaining between them. This CDR3 spans 14 amino acids. CDR3 loop: CASSFGRGAYEQYF. CDR3 sequence (DNA): TGTGCCAGCAGTTTCGGCAGGGGAGCGTACGAGCAGTACTTC.

This clonotype was recorded many times. The V gene is TRBV7-2, the J gene TRBJ2-7; D may be TRBD2 (6 bases). The V and J ends lost 1 base and 2 bases respectively, with 12 bases between them. The CDR3 runs to 15 residues. Per germline, CDR1 SGHTA and CDR2 FQGNSA. The CDR3 loop is CASSLGLALAYEQYF. CDR3 DNA: TGTGCCAGCAGCTTAGGGCTAGCGTTGGCCTACGAGCAGTACTTC.

There are a few counts of this clonotype. This chain links TRBV7-9 with TRBJ1-1; TRBD1 agrees at 7 bases. V was pared by 5 bases and J by 6 bases, with 6 bases of the junction left unmatched. Germline V gene sequence: CDR1 SEHNR, CDR2 FQNEAQ (reference sequence). CDR3 length equals 13 residues. CDR3 in DNA: TGTGCCAGCAGCATTGGGACAGCTCCTGAAGCTTTCTTT. This gives the protein CASSIGTAPEAFF.

The rearrangement joins TRBV7-3 to TRBJ1-6; D gene uncertain. The germline V and J ends were trimmed by 2 bases and 8 bases, with 7 bases remaining between them. Germline CDR1 is SGHTA and CDR2 is FQGTGA. The CDR3 is made up of 13 amino acids. The CDR3 sequence is CASSLFWDSPLHF. For the CDR3, the DNA is TGTGCCAGCAGCTTATTCTGGGATTCACCCCTCCACTTT.

The sample holds many counts of this clonotype. The chain uses TRBV4-3 and TRBJ1-2; no clear D. Germline V gene sequence: CDR1 LGHNA, CDR2 YSLEER. V was trimmed by 3 bases and J by 4 bases, leaving 15 bases between them. This CDR3 has 15 amino acids. DNA for the CDR3: TGCGCCAGCAGCCAGTTACCGGGAGGTTCCTATGGCTACACCTTC. This encodes CASSQLPGGSYGYTF.

This clonotype was seen at least ten times. The chain is built from TRBV29-1 and TRBJ2-5; D might be TRBD1 (5 bases). Germline CDR1 reads SQVTM; CDR2 reads ANQGSEA. This CDR3 contains 14 residues. V gave up 4 bases and J gave up 2 bases, with 14 bases separating them. The CDR3 DNA sequence: TGCAGCGTTGCCCTAGGGCAGGGACAAGAGACCCAGTACTTC. It yields the protein CSVALGQGQETQYF.

There are many counts of this clonotype. The chain carries TRBV29-1 and TRBJ2-3, with D tentatively TRBD1 (5 bases). V lost 2 bases, J lost 4 bases, and 10 bases lay in between. In germline, CDR1 is SQVTM, CDR2 ANQGSEA. This CDR3 contains 13 residues. CDR3 DNA: TGCAGCGTTGAATTCAGGGTAGCAGATACGCAGTATTTT. Translating gives CSVEFRVADTQYF.

For this clonotype: Compared with germline, one end of the junction differs, possibly owing to a read error. This chain links TRBV6-1 with TRBJ2-7; 7 positions match TRBD1. The CDR3 runs to 12 residues. Germline CDR1 reads MNHNS; CDR2 reads SASEGT. CDR3 sequence reads: CASWDRAYGQYF. For the CDR3, the DNA is TGTGCCAGCTGGGACAGAGCCTACGGGCAGTACTTC.